This TCR beta chain was obtained from a study of post-analysis software for immune sequencing data. About the research overall: Relapsing-remitting, secondary progressive and progressive-relapsing forms of multiple sclerosis all featured among disease courses.

The CDR3 length is 15 residues. Germline assignment: CDR1 LNHNV and CDR2 YYDKDF (reference sequence). V lost 0 bases and J lost 4, with 11 bases in between. The TCR beta cDNA libraries carried unique molecular identifiers. TCRdb processed the PCR reads anew with MiXCR; each CDR3 protein has one entry. The table includes some 700,000 distinct CDR3 sequences, 59% detected once. Whole-study results and caveats: Roughly 5 TRBV segments, including TRBV5-6, TRBV5-1 and TRBV20-1, were more frequent in patients than controls. Samples made in the same batch grouped tightly together by F measure.

As concerns this clonotype: Antigen unknown.

The material sequenced was blood. This sequence was found in a girl between 2 and 10 years old with multiple sclerosis. The V and J genes are TRBV15 and TRBJ2-3; D is ambiguous. CDR3 DNA sequence: TGTGCCACCAGCAGAGATTACGAGAGCGCAGATACGCAGTATTTT. Protein product: CATSRDYESADTQYF.